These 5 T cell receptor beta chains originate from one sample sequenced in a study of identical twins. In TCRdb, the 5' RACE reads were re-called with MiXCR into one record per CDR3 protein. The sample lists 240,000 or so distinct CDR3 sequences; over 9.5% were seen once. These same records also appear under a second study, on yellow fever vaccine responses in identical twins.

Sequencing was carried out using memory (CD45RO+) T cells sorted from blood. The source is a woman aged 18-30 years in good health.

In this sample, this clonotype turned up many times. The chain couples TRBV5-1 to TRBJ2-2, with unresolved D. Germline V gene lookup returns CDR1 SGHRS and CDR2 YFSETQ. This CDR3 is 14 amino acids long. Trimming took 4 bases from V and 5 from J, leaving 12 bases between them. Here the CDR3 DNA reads TGCGCCAGCAGCACCTTACTGGGGACCGGGGAGCTGTTTTTT. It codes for CASSTLLGTGELFF.

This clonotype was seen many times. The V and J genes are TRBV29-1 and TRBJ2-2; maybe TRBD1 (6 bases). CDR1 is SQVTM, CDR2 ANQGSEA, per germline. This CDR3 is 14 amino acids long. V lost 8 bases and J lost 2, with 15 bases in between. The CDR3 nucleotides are TGCAGCTCGCTAGTGGACAGAAACACCGGGGAGCTGTTTTTT. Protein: CSSLVDRNTGELFF.

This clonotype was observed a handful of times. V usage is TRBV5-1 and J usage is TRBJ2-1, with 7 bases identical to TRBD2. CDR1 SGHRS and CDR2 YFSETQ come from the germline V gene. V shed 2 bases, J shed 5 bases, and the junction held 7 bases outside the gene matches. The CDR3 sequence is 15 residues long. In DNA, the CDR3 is TGCGCCAGCAGCTTTGAGGGAGGGCGGGACAATGAGCAGTTCTTC. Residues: CASSFEGGRDNEQFF.

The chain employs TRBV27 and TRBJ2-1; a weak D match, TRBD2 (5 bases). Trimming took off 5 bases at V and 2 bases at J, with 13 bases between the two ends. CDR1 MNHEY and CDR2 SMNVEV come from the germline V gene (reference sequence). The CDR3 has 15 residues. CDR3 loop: CASSPPGWPYNEQFF. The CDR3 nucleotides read TGTGCCAGCAGTCCACCGGGGTGGCCCTACAATGAGCAGTTCTTC.

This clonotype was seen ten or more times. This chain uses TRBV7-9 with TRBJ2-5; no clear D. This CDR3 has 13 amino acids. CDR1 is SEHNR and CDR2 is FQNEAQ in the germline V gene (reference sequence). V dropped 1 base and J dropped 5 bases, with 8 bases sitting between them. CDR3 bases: TGTGCCAGCAGCTTAGAAATCACGGAGACCCAGTACTTC. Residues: CASSLEITETQYF. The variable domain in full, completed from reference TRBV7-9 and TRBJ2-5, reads DTGVSQNPRHKITKRGQNVTFRCDPISEHNRLYWYRQTLGQGPEFLTYFQNEAQLEKSRLLSDRFSAERPKGSFSTLEIQRTEQGDSAMYLCASSLEITETQYFGPGTRLLVL.